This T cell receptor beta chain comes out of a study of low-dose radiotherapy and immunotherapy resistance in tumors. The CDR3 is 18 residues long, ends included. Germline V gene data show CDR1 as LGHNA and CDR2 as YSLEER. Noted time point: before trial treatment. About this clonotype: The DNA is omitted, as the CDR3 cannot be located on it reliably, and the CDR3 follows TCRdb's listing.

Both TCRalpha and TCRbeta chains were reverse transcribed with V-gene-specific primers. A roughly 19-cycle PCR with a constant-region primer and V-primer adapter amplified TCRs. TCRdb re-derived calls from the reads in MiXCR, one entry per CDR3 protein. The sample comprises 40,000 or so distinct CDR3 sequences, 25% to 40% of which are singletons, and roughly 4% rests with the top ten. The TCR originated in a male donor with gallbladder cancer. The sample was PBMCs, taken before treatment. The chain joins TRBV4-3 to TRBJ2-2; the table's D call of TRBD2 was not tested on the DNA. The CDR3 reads CASSHLTQREFDRGAVFF.